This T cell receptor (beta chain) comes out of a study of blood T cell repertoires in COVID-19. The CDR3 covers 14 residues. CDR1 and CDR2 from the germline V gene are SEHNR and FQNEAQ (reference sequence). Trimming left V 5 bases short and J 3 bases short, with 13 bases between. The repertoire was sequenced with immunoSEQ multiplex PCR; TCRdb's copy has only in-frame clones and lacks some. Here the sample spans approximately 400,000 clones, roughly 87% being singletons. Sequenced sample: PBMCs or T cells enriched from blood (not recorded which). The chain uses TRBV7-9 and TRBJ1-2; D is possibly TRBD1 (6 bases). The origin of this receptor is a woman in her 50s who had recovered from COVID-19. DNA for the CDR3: TGTGCCAGCAGCCTAGGGGGGCTGGACTATGGCTACACCTTC. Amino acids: CASSLGGLDYGYTF.